This is a list of T cell receptor beta chains from one sample in a study of T cells expressing NK-cell markers. From the 5' RACE reads, TCRdb lists one entry per CDR3 protein and no DNA. In all, the sample yields 350,000 to 400,000 distinct CDR3 sequences. Sequenced input: blood T cells: a sorted CD56 or NKG2C T cell subset, CD4+ or CD8+ T cells, or bulk PBMC T cells (not recorded which). The receptors stem from a woman aged 45-60 years in good health. The CDR3 runs from the conserved cysteine through the conserved F or W.

j_gene: TRBJ2-3
v_gene: TRBV7-9
CDR3aa: CASRRGTSATDTQYF

j_gene: TRBJ1-4
v_gene: TRBV12-3/TRBV12-4
CDR3aa: CASGEGGTNEKLFF

j_gene: TRBJ2-5
v_gene: TRBV12-3/TRBV12-4
CDR3aa: CASTLEGDQETQYF

j_gene: TRBJ2-5
v_gene: TRBV29-1
CDR3aa: CSVTGSSGRSETQYF

j_gene: TRBJ1-2
v_gene: TRBV6-5
CDR3aa: CAARGNYGYTF

j_gene: TRBJ1-5
v_gene: TRBV6-5
CDR3aa: CASSNDPREPQHF

j_gene: TRBJ2-1
v_gene: TRBV12-3/TRBV12-4
CDR3aa: CASTIGGRWEMGPNEQFF

j_gene: TRBJ2-3
v_gene: TRBV27
CDR3aa: CASSLRRERTDTQYF

j_gene: TRBJ1-1
v_gene: TRBV6-5
CDR3aa: CASRSGQGAFF

j_gene: TRBJ2-1
v_gene: TRBV6-6
CDR3aa: CASSWDHRGNEQFF

j_gene: TRBJ2-7
v_gene: TRBV5-6
CDR3aa: CASKLLVGYEQYF

j_gene: TRBJ2-1
v_gene: TRBV2
CDR3aa: CASSDGQGYNEQFF

j_gene: TRBJ2-6
v_gene: TRBV29-1
CDR3aa: CSVEAVVGVLTF

j_gene: TRBJ1-3
v_gene: TRBV10-3
CDR3aa: CAISESEARAIYF

j_gene: TRBJ2-7
v_gene: TRBV10-3
CDR3aa: CAISHDGTTPGTGTYEQYF

j_gene: TRBJ1-1
v_gene: TRBV19
CDR3aa: CASSYVANTEAFF

j_gene: TRBJ2-3
v_gene: TRBV12-3/TRBV12-4
CDR3aa: CASSLSPSGSRTDTQYF

j_gene: TRBJ2-4
v_gene: TRBV20-1
CDR3aa: CSAMLGDNIQYF

j_gene: TRBJ2-2
v_gene: TRBV20-1
CDR3aa: CSAREWREGPGGELFF

j_gene: TRBJ2-6
v_gene: TRBV5-6
CDR3aa: CASSLRGSADGLLTF

j_gene: TRBJ2-1
v_gene: TRBV5-1
CDR3aa: CASSLEGNLANEQFF

j_gene: TRBJ2-5
v_gene: TRBV5-1
CDR3aa: CASSGTQGQETQYF

j_gene: TRBJ1-2
v_gene: TRBV4-1
CDR3aa: CASSQGVWHTF

j_gene: TRBJ2-5
v_gene: TRBV4-1
CDR3aa: CASSQLGFQQQETQYF

j_gene: TRBJ2-1
v_gene: TRBV28
CDR3aa: CASTRALYNEQFF

j_gene: TRBJ2-7
v_gene: TRBV4-2
CDR3aa: CASSQDKGTYEQYF

j_gene: TRBJ2-3
v_gene: TRBV15
CDR3aa: CATSRSAADTDTQYF

j_gene: TRBJ2-5
v_gene: TRBV2
CDR3aa: CASRPGLAGVGETQYF

j_gene: TRBJ2-7
v_gene: TRBV10-3
CDR3aa: CAISESTSSPPPASEQYF

j_gene: TRBJ2-5
v_gene: TRBV10-3
CDR3aa: CAISGGLAGGRKETQYF

j_gene: TRBJ2-1
v_gene: TRBV29-1
CDR3aa: CSARDYPNRNEQFF

j_gene: TRBJ2-2
v_gene: TRBV12-3/TRBV12-4
CDR3aa: CASREGGELFF

j_gene: TRBJ1-1
v_gene: TRBV5-1
CDR3aa: CASTPGQVVSEAFF

j_gene: TRBJ1-1
v_gene: TRBV13
CDR3aa: CASSPLDRTGNSEAFF

j_gene: TRBJ1-2
v_gene: TRBV15
CDR3aa: CATSRDRTGGNTF

j_gene: TRBJ1-3
v_gene: TRBV7-3
CDR3aa: CASGHQYSGNTIYF

j_gene: TRBJ2-7
v_gene: TRBV20-1
CDR3aa: CSARADRGIEQYF

j_gene: TRBJ2-3
v_gene: TRBV6-4
CDR3aa: CASQRELTDTQYF

j_gene: TRBJ2-7
v_gene: TRBV5-6
CDR3aa: CASSIRAGGPVEQYF